Shown below are 21 T cell receptor beta chains from a single sample sequenced in a study of blood T cell repertoires in COVID-19 (TCRdb year 2020). The method was the immunoSEQ multiplex PCR assay. This immuneACCESS table, as held by TCRdb, lists in-frame sequences with V and J called but not all clones. Of the missing ones, under half trace to an unresolved V gene in checked studies; the others have no known cause. The sample records about 180,000 clones, roughly 85% of which are singletons. The ten top clones hold roughly 11% of the sample. Sequenced material: peripheral blood. The origin of the receptors is a human donor with active or convalescent COVID-19. The donor label of this sample is uncertain.

The V gene is TRBV5-1, the J gene TRBJ2-1; 7 bases line up with TRBD1. Germline lookup yields CDR1 SGHRS and CDR2 YFSETQ. Trimming removed 0 bases from V and 2 bases from J; junction bases left unmatched: 2. This CDR3 comprises 15 residues. CDR3 region: CASSLAGTAYNEQFF. The CDR3 DNA follows: TGCGCCAGCAGCTTGGCCGGGACAGCCTACAATGAGCAGTTCTTC.

This chain uses TRBV7-6 with TRBJ2-2; 11 bases map to TRBD2. The CDR3 is made up of 17 amino acids. Germline V gene data show CDR1 as SGHVS and CDR2 as FNYEAQ. The J segment lost 6 bases and the V segment lost 2 bases, leaving 8 bases of the junction unmatched. This CDR3 is CASSLFTSGSGAGELFF. For the CDR3, the DNA is TGTGCCAGCAGCTTATTTACTAGCGGGAGTGGAGCCGGGGAGCTGTTTTTT.

The table lists this clone with a count of one. This chain joins TRBV7-2 and TRBJ2-7, with 9 positions matching TRBD1. Trimming at V came to 8 bases and at J to 6 bases, leaving 8 bases not matched to a gene. CDR3 length equals 13 residues. Germline lookup yields CDR1 SGHTA and CDR2 FQGNSA. The CDR3 DNA reads TGTGCCAGCGACCACAGGGGGCTGGGCGAGCAGTACTTC. Translated, it gives CASDHRGLGEQYF. Looking up the rest from reference TRBV7-2 and TRBJ2-7 gives the full variable domain: GAGVSQSPSNKVTEKGKDVELRCDPISGHTALYWYRQSLGQGLEFLIYFQGNSAPDKSGLPSDRFSAERTGGSVSTLTIQRTQQEDSAVYLCASDHRGLGEQYFGPGTRLTVT.

On this clone: The junction departs from germline at one end; a sequencing error may be responsible. V usage is TRBV7-7 and J usage is TRBJ2-7, with TRBD2 matching over 13 bases. CDR3 size: 16 residues. Germline CDR1 reads SSHAT; CDR2 reads FNYEAQ (reference sequence). In DNA, the CDR3 is TGTGCTAGCAGCTCGGGACTAGCGGGGAGCTCCTACGAGCAGTACTTC. The encoded protein is CASSSGLAGSSYEQYF.

The chain is built from TRBV19 and TRBJ2-5; TRBD2 matches 14 bases. Germline V gives CDR1 LNHDA, CDR2 SQIVND (reference sequence). Germline trimming cut 4 bases from V and 4 bases from J; bases unmatched to any gene: 20. This CDR3 comprises 21 residues. This CDR3 reads CASSKGLAGGPLGSTGETQYF. CDR3 sequence (DNA): TGTGCCAGTAGTAAAGGACTAGCGGGAGGACCCCTAGGGTCAACGGGAGAGACCCAGTACTTC.

This clone has just a few counts. The chain's CDR3 is CASSLAPTAGWPQHF. In DNA form, the CDR3 reads TGTGCCAGCAGCTTGGCTCCCACCGCGGGGTGGCCCCAGCATTTT. The chain couples TRBV5-5 to TRBJ1-5; no definite D call. The germline V gene has CDR1 SGHKS and CDR2 YYEKEE (reference sequence). CDR3 length equals 15 residues. Trimming took 0 bases from V and 9 from J, leaving 16 bases between them.

CDR3 amino acids: CASRYGTTLFF. In nucleotides, the CDR3 is TGTGCCAGCAGGTACGGGACTACCCTGTTCTTC. J is TRBJ2-1 and V is TRBV6-2 or TRBV6-3, with 7 bases aligning to TRBD2. This CDR3 comprises 11 residues. V was clipped by 6 bases and J by 15 bases; unmatched bases: 8. Germline lookup yields CDR1 MNHEY and CDR2 SVGEGT.

The J gene is TRBJ2-5, the V gene TRBV4-1; tentative D call: TRBD1 (6 bases). This CDR3 region has 13 residues. Trimming stripped 4 bases from V and 2 bases from J, with 8 bases between. Germline V gene data show CDR1 as MGHRA and CDR2 as YSYEKL. CDR3 sequence reads: CASSLDRQETQYF. The CDR3 nucleotides read TGCGCCAGCAGCCTGGACAGACAAGAGACCCAGTACTTC.

This chain connects TRBV7-9 to TRBJ2-3; 8 positions agree with TRBD2. This CDR3 spans 16 amino acids. CDR1 is SEHNR, CDR2 FQNEAQ, per germline (reference sequence). J was trimmed by 2 bases and V by 3 bases; bases with no gene match: 7. The CDR3 bases are TGTGCCAGCAGCTTGATTAAACTAGCGGCCACAGATACGCAGTATTTT. Its translation: CASSLIKLAATDTQYF.

This clone was detected a few times. This chain joins TRBV10-1 and TRBJ1-1; TRBD1 matches 8 bases. The germline V gene has CDR1 WNHNN and CDR2 SYGVQD (reference sequence). Trimming removed 6 bases from V and 10 bases from J; junction bases left unmatched: 13. The CDR3 consists of 14 residues. The CDR3 region is CASSQTGAFNTAFF. In nucleotides, the CDR3 is TGCGCCAGCAGCCAGACAGGGGCCTTTAATACAGCTTTCTTT.

The chain is built from TRBV6-2 or TRBV6-3 and TRBJ2-5; D remains unclear. This CDR3 spans 15 amino acids. The germline gives CDR1 MNHEY, CDR2 SVGEGT. V lost 1 base and J 2 bases, leaving 11 bases between the germline ends. Here the CDR3 DNA reads TGTGCCAGCAGTTACTTGCAGGCCAGTCAAGAGACCCAGTACTTC. This sequence encodes CASSYLQASQETQYF.

This chain joins TRBV4-2 and TRBJ2-3; 7 nucleotides match TRBD2. The V segment lost 2 bases and the J segment 3 bases; nucleotides outside the gene matches: 8. From germline, CDR1 is LGHNA and CDR2 YNFKEQ. The CDR3 has 16 amino acids. The CDR3 here is CASSQTSGMGTDTQYF. CDR3 sequence (DNA): TGTGCCAGCAGCCAAACGAGCGGGATGGGGACAGATACGCAGTATTTT.

The chain recombines TRBV11-3 with TRBJ1-1; 8 nucleotides match TRBD1. The V and J ends lost 5 bases and 4 bases, in that order; junction bases with no gene match: 9. The CDR3 spans 15 residues. The germline V gene has CDR1 SGHNT and CDR2 YENEEA. CDR3: CASSPHRGSFTEAFF. As DNA, the CDR3 is TGTGCCAGCAGCCCCCACAGGGGGTCGTTCACTGAAGCTTTCTTT.

This clone was observed a few times. The chain joins TRBV18 to TRBJ1-1, with TRBD1 identical over 11 bases. The germline V gene has CDR1 KGHSH and CDR2 LQKENI. The CDR3 consists of 16 residues. V shed 4 bases, J shed 5 bases, and the junction held 9 bases outside the gene matches. In DNA form, the CDR3 reads TGTGCCAGCTCACTCGGGACAGGGGGAATATGGACTGAAGCTTTCTTT. It codes for CASSLGTGGIWTEAFF.

The chain carries TRBV27 and TRBJ1-5, with TRBD1 identical over 10 bases. The CDR3 is made up of 14 amino acids. CDR1 and CDR2 from the germline V gene are MNHEY and SMNVEV (reference sequence). V was clipped by 3 bases and J by 7 bases; unmatched bases: 3. The CDR3 sequence is CASSLTGGAQPQHF. CDR3 sequence (DNA): TGTGCCAGCAGTTTGACAGGGGGCGCGCAGCCCCAGCATTTT.

The chain joins TRBV5-4 to TRBJ2-3; the match to TRBD2 covers 11 bases. Germline-derived CDR1 and CDR2 are SGHNT and YYREEE (reference sequence). The CDR3 loop spans 16 amino acids. V gave up 2 bases and J gave up 2 bases; unmatched junction bases: 4. The CDR3 DNA follows: TGTGCCAGCAGCTTTTCACTAGCGGGGGACACAGATACGCAGTATTTT. This encodes CASSFSLAGDTDTQYF.

The chain recombines TRBV18 with TRBJ2-3; D may be TRBD2 (6 bases). The germline V gene has CDR1 KGHSH and CDR2 LQKENI. The CDR3 is 15 residues long. V shed 3 bases and J shed 6 bases, with 16 bases lying between them. CDR3 DNA sequence: TGTGCCAGCTCACCGCGGGGCAGAGAGGAGGATACGCAGTATTTT. This translates into CASSPRGREEDTQYF.

The rearrangement uses TRBV6-2 or TRBV6-3 and TRBJ2-5; TRBD2 is a possible D gene (5 bases). This CDR3 has 15 amino acids. Per the germline V gene, CDR1 is MNHEY and CDR2 is SVGEGT. The V gene lost 6 bases and the J gene lost 2 bases, with 16 bases spanning the gap. As DNA, the CDR3 is TGTGCCAGCAGCCCCTTACGGCGGGTACAAGAGACCCAGTACTTC. It yields the protein CASSPLRRVQETQYF.

The table lists this clone with a few counts. The chain carries TRBV18 and TRBJ2-5; D unclear. Germline values: CDR1 KGHSH, CDR2 LQKENI. CDR3 size: 13 residues. Trimming shortened V by 3 bases and J by 3 bases, and 8 bases separated the two germline ends. The CDR3 DNA reads TGTGCCAGCTCACCCCGAGATGAAGAGACCCAGTACTTC. This gives the protein CASSPRDEETQYF.

V gene TRBV6-2 or TRBV6-3 combines with J gene TRBJ1-3, with TRBD1 as a possible D gene (5 bases). Trimming removed 4 bases at V and 4 bases at J, with 14 bases between. This CDR3 is 15 amino acids long. Germline V lookup: CDR1 MNHEY, CDR2 SVGEGT. As DNA, the CDR3 is TGTGCCAGCAGTTCGCGAAAAGGGGTCGGAAACACCATATATTTT. It translates to CASSSRKGVGNTIYF.

The chain combines TRBV7-8 with TRBJ1-5; TRBD1 agrees at 11 bases. V lost 1 base and J lost 3; bases outside the gene matches: 5. The CDR3 contains 17 residues. The germline V gene has CDR1 SGHVS and CDR2 FQNEAQ. The CDR3 protein is CASSLGLDRGLNQPQHF. DNA of the CDR3: TGTGCCAGCAGCTTAGGGTTGGACAGGGGGCTCAATCAGCCCCAGCATTTT. Full variable domain (outside the CDR3, taken from reference TRBV7-8 and TRBJ1-5): GAGVSQSPRYKVAKRGQDVALRCDPISGHVSLFWYQQALGQGPEFLTYFQNEAQLDKSGLPSDRFFAERPEGSVSTLKIQRTQQEDSAVYLCASSLGLDRGLNQPQHFGDGTRLSIL.